Only a few counts were recorded for the clone carrying this T cell receptor (beta chain). Its antigen is not known. The source of the sample is a study of T-cell reconstitution after alpha-beta-depleted transplantation in children. Study outcomes and limitations: By about two months after transplant, alpha-beta T cells reportedly arose from several hundred graft clones that had expanded. One year after transplant, T-cell counts and diversity came mostly from newly produced T cells. Certain patients had high TCRbeta diversity at day 60, and it came from recipient T cells and thymic progenitors that survived.

Trimming pared 4 bases from V and 1 base from J, leaving 11 bases between. The length of the CDR3 is 14 residues. CDR1 and CDR2 from the germline V gene are SGDLS and YYNGEE. Library preparation (for TCRbeta) was performed with unique molecular identifiers. TCRdb reprocessed the PCR reads via MiXCR and lists one record per CDR3 protein. In the table there are 300,000 to 400,000 distinct CDR3 sequences, around 15% of which are singletons. The rearrangement uses TRBV9 and TRBJ1-1; maybe TRBD1 (5 bases). This TCR was sampled from a male patient under 10 years old who had a stem cell transplant for acute lymphoblastic leukemia, so the T cells may come from the graft donor. The material sequenced was PBMCs, mostly from graft donor cells, taken 360 days after TCRalphabeta/CD19-depleted stem cell transplant. CDR3 sequence: CASSRGQTNTEAFF. The CDR3 DNA sequence: TGTGCCAGCAGCCGCGGACAAACGAACACTGAAGCTTTCTTT.